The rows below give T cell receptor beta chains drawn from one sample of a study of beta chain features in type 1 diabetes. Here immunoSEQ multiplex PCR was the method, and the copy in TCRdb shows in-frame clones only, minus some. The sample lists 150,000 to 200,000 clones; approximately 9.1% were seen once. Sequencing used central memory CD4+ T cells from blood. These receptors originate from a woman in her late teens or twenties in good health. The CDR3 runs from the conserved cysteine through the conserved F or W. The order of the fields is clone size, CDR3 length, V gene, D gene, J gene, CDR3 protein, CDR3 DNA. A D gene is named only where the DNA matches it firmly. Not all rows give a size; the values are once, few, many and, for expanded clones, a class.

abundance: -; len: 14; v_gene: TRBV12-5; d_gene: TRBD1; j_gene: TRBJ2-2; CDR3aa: CASGLGDRAGELFF; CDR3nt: TGTGCTAGTGGTTTGGGGGACAGGGCCGGGGAGCTGTTTTTT
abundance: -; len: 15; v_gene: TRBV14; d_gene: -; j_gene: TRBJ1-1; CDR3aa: CASSQSGSRGTEAFF; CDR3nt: TGTGCCAGCAGCCAAAGCGGCTCGCGGGGGACTGAAGCTTTCTTT
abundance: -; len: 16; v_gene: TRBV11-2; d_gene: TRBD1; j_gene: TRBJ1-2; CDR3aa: CASSFQTGVTVYGYTF; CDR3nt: TGTGCCAGCAGCTTCCAGACAGGGGTTACGGTCTATGGCTACACCTTC
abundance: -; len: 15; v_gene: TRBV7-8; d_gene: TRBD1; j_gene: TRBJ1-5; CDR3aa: CASSFMRTGQQPQHF; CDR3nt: TGTGCCAGCAGCTTCATGCGGACAGGGCAACAGCCCCAGCATTTT
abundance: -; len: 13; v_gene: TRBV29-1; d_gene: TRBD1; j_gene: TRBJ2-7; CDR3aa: CSARQGVDYEQYF; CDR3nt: TGCAGCGCCCGACAGGGCGTGGACTACGAGCAGTACTTC
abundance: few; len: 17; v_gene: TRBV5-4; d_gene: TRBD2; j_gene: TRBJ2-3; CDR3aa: CASSQRLAGGVGDTQYF; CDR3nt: TGTGCCAGCAGCCAACGACTAGCGGGAGGTGTGGGAGATACGCAGTATTTT
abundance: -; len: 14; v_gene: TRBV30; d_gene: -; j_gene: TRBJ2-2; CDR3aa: CARGKGQNTGELFF; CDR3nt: TGTGCCCGAGGAAAGGGACAGAACACCGGGGAGCTGTTTTTT
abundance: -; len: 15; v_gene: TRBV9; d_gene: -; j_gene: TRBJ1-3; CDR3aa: CASSVAQGGGNTIYF; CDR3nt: TGTGCCAGCAGCGTAGCACAGGGCGGGGGAAACACCATATATTTT
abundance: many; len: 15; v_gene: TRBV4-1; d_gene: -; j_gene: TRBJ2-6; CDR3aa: CASRAATSGANVLTF; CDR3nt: TGCGCCAGCAGGGCGGCAACATCTGGGGCCAACGTCCTGACTTTC
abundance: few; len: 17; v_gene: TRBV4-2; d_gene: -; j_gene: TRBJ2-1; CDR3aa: CASSQERGRGGRNEQFF; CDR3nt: TGTGCCAGCAGCCAAGAACGTGGGAGGGGGGGCCGAAATGAGCAGTTCTTC
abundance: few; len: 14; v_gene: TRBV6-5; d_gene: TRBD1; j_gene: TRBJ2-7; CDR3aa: CASSRDRGLYEQYF; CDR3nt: TGTGCCAGCAGCCGGGACAGGGGGCTCTACGAGCAGTACTTC
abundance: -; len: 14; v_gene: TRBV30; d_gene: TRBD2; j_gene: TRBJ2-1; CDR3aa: CAWRAGGHNNEQFF; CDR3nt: TGTGCCTGGCGAGCGGGAGGGCATAACAATGAGCAGTTCTTC
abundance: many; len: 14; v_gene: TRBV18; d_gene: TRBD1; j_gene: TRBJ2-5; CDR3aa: CASSPRDSTETQYF; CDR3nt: TGTGCCAGCTCACCCCGGGACAGTACCGAGACCCAGTACTTC
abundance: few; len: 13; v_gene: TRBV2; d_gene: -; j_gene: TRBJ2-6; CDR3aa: CASGRGGANVLTF; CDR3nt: TGTGCCAGCGGGCGTGGTGGGGCCAACGTCCTGACTTTC
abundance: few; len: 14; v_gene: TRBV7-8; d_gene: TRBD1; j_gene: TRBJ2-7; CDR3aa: CASSFADRAYEQYF; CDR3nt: TGTGCCAGCAGCTTTGCGGACAGGGCGTACGAGCAGTACTTC
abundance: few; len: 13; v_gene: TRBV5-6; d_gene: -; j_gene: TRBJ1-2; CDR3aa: CASTRQVLYGYTF; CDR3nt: TGTGCCAGCACGCGACAGGTACTCTATGGCTACACCTTC
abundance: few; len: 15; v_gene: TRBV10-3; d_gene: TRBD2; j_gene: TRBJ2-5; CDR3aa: CAISAPSGNQETQYF; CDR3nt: TGTGCCATCAGTGCTCCTAGCGGGAACCAAGAGACCCAGTACTTC
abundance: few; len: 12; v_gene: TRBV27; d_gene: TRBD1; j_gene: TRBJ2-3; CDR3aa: CASSRQGVTQYF; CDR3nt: TGTGCCAGCAGTCGACAGGGCGTTACGCAGTATTTT
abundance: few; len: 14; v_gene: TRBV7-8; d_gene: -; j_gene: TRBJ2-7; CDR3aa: CASSLRGDSDEQYF; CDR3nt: TGTGCCAGCAGCTTACGAGGGGACTCGGACGAGCAGTACTTC
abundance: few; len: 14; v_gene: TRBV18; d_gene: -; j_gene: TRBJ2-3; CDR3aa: CASSPWEGTDTQYF; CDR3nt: TGTGCCAGCTCACCTTGGGAGGGCACAGATACGCAGTATTTT
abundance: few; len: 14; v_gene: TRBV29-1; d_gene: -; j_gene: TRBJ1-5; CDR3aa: CSVVAGNSNQPQHF; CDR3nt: TGCAGCGTTGTCGCGGGGAATAGCAATCAGCCCCAGCATTTT
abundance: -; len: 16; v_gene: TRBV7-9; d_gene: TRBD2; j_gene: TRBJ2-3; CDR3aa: CASSPPGGRAADTQYF; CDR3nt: TGTGCCAGCAGCCCGCCCGGCGGGAGGGCCGCAGATACGCAGTATTTT
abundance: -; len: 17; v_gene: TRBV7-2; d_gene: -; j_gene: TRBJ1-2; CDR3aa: CASSLGWGEGQTYGYTF; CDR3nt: TGTGCCAGCAGCTTAGGATGGGGGGAGGGACAAACCTATGGCTACACCTTC
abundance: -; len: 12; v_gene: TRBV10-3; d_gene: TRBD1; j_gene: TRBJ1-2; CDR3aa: CAIKGADYGYTF; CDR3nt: TGTGCCATCAAGGGGGCGGACTATGGCTACACCTTC
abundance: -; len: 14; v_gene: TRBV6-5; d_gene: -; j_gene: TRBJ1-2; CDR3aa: CASSYSRQGHGYTF; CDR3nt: TGTGCCAGCAGTTACTCGCGCCAGGGTCATGGCTACACCTTC
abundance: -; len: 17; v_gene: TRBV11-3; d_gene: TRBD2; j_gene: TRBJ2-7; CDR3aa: CASSRGLAGGFSYEQYF; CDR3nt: TGTGCCAGCAGCCGTGGACTAGCGGGAGGGTTCTCCTACGAGCAGTACTTC
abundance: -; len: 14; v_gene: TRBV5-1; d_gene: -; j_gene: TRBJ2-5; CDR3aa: CASSLAAGQETQYF; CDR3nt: TGCGCCAGCAGCTTGGCGGCAGGACAAGAGACCCAGTACTTC
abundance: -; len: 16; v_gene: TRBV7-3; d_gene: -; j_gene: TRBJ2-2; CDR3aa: CASSPIAGADTGELFF; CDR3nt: TGTGCCAGCAGCCCGATTGCAGGGGCAGACACCGGGGAGCTGTTTTTT
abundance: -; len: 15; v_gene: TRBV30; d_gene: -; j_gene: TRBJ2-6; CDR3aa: CAWSVTSSGANVLTF; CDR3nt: TGTGCCTGGAGTGTAACGAGCTCTGGGGCCAACGTCCTGACTTTC
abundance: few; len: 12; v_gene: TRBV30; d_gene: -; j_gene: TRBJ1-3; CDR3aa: CAWSVGVNTIYF; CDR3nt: TGTGCCTGGAGCGTAGGGGTGAACACCATATATTTT
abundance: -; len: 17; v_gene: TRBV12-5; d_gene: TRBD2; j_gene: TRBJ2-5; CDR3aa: CASGYQAASGRPETQYF; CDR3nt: TGTGCTAGTGGTTACCAGGCGGCTAGCGGGAGACCGGAGACCCAGTACTTC
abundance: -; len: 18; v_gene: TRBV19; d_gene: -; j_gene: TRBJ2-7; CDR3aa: CASSISGFRGPTSYEQYF; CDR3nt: TGTGCCAGTAGTATATCGGGGTTCAGGGGCCCAACATCCTACGAGCAGTACTTC
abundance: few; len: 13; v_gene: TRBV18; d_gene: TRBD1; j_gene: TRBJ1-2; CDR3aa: CASSPTGTYGYTF; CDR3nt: TGTGCCAGCTCACCGACAGGGACCTATGGCTACACCTTC
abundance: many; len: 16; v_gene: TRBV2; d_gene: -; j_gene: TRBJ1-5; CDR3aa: CASTAGSGRQGQPQHF; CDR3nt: TGTGCCAGCACTGCGGGATCAGGAAGGCAAGGTCAGCCCCAGCATTTT
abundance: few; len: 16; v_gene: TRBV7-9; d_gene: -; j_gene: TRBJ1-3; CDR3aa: CASSLSGGPSGNTIYF; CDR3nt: TGTGCCAGCAGCTTAAGCGGCGGCCCCTCTGGAAACACCATATATTTT
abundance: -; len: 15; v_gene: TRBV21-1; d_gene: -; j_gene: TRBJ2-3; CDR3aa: CASSSGQGSTDTQYF; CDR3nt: TGTGCCAGCAGCAGCGGACAGGGGAGCACAGATACGCAGTATTTT
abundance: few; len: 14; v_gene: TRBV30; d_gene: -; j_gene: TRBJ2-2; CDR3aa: CAWSRGTNTGELFF; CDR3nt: TGTGCCTGGAGTCGGGGAACGAACACCGGGGAGCTGTTTTTT
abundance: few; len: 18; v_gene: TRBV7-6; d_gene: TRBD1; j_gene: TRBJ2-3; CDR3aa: CASSLPPRDRGHSDTQYF; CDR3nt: TGTGCCAGCAGCTTACCGCCCCGGGACAGGGGGCATTCAGATACGCAGTATTTT
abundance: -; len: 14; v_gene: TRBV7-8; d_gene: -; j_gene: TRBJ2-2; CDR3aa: CANRRSANTGELFF; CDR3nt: TGTGCCAACCGACGGAGCGCGAACACCGGGGAGCTGTTTTTT
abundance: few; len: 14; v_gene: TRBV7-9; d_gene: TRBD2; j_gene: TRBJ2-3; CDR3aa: CASSSPGGGDTQYF; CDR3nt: TGTGCCAGCAGTTCCCCGGGGGGGGGCGATACGCAGTATTTT
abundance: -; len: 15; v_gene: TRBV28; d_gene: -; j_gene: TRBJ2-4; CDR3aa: CASRVRVLAKNIQYF; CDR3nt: TGTGCCAGCAGAGTTCGGGTCCTAGCCAAAAACATTCAGTACTTC
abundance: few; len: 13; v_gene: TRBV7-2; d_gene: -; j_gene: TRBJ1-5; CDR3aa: CASSPNGLQPQHF; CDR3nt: TGTGCCAGCAGCCCAAATGGACTCCAGCCCCAGCATTTT
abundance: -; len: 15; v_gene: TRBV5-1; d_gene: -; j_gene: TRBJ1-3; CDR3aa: CASSQNRNSGNTIYF; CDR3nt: TGCGCCAGCAGCCAAAACAGGAACTCTGGAAACACCATATATTTT
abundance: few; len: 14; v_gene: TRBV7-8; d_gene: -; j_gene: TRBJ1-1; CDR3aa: CASSLAGAATEAFF; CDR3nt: TGTGCCAGCAGCTTAGCGGGGGCAGCCACTGAAGCTTTCTTT
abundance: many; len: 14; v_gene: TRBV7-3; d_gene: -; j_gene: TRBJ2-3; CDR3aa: CASSLAGRSDTQYF; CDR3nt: TGTGCCAGCAGCTTAGCGGGGAGGTCAGATACGCAGTATTTT
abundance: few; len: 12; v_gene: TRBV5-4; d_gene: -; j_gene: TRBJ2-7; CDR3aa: CASSLRVGEQYF; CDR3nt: TGTGCCAGCAGCTTGCGGGTCGGTGAGCAGTACTTC
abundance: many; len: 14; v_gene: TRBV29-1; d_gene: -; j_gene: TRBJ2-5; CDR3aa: CSVVGVGGQETQYF; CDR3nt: TGCAGCGTTGTCGGTGTCGGTGGCCAAGAGACCCAGTACTTC
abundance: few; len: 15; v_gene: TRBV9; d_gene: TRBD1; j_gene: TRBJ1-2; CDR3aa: CASSVEAGGIYGYTF; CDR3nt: TGTGCCAGCAGCGTAGAGGCAGGGGGAATCTATGGCTACACCTTC
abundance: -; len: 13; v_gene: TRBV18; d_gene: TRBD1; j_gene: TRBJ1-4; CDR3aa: CASSPSGQGRLFF; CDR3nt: TGTGCCAGCTCACCGTCGGGACAGGGGAGACTGTTTTTT